Sequencing of this T cell receptor (beta chain) was carried out in a study of OX40 agonist ivuxolimab in advanced cancers. General notes on the study: Ivuxolimab was a fully human IgG2 agonistic monoclonal antibody targeting the costimulatory receptor OX40 (CD134). Intravenous ivuxolimab was administered to patients every 2 weeks at six dose levels: 0.01, 0.1, 0.3, 1.5, 3 and 10 mg/kg. Of the 50 to 55 dose-escalation patients, hepatocellular carcinoma was present in about 20, melanoma in roughly 15, renal cell carcinoma in 9 and head and neck cancer in 9. In the dose-escalation cohort, roughly 82% of patients were male, and the mean age was approximately 60 years with a range of roughly 23 to 79. Patients were allowed to have had prior anti-PD-1, anti-PD-L1 or anti-CTLA-4 therapy, and 40% of the dose-escalation patients had previously received checkpoint inhibitors. Partial responses occurred in three dose-escalation patients, of whom one had hepatocellular carcinoma and two had cutaneous melanoma. Peripheral TCRbeta sequencing aimed to test whether ivuxolimab altered TCR sequence diversity and caused clonal T-cell expansion. The paper describes the monotherapy dose-escalation part (N of about 57 patients) of the phase I trial of ivuxolimab. General conclusions and limits of the study: After ivuxolimab, more expanded clones were found on average in CD8+ T cells than in CD4+ T cells. Which antigens the clonally expanded peripheral T cells were specific for was not determined. At doses of 0.1 to 3.0 mg/kg, clonal expansion of both CD4+ and CD8+ T cells in blood was seen between baseline and week 6. Partial responders in the 0.1-3.0 mg/kg groups had among the lowest normalized peripheral clonal expansion, especially among CD8+ T cells. Low levels of normalized T-cell clonal expansion were also seen in some nonresponding patients.

Genomic DNA was isolated from the sorted cells so that the TCRbeta CDR3 region could be sequenced. The immunoSEQ Assay was used to sequence the TCRbeta CDR3 regions. The immuneACCESS repertoire file appears here via TCRdb, limited to in-frame rearrangements. These files lack a portion of the clones; in checked studies, under half of the deficit traces to unresolved V genes, and the cause of the others is not known. The sample data list roughly 100,000 clones, and around 95% of these were observed just once. The top ten clonotypes cover around 2% of the sample. In the case of this clone: No cognate antigen has been identified for it. No qualities accompany the bases; no much larger clone lies one base away.

Between the V and J ends, shortened by 7 bases and 4 bases respectively, the junction contains 14 bases. Taken from the germline V gene, the CDR1 and CDR2 loops are MDHEN and SYDVKM. From the cysteine through the phenylalanine, the CDR3 covers 14 amino acids. The sequence is cut down to CDR3 DNA, 42 bases in frame from base 1. The trial excluded patients who had a history of autoimmune disease or who were on systemic immunosuppression. In every dose cohort, peripheral blood was drawn for TCR sequencing at baseline, cycle 4 day 1, and cycle 7 day 1. The samples were drawn from a first-in-human, open-label, multicenter phase I dose-escalation trial of ivuxolimab. Adults with locally advanced or metastatic melanoma, renal cell, hepatocellular, or head and neck squamous cell carcinoma were enrolled in the trial. CD4+ and CD8+ T cells were sorted separately from peripheral blood before TCR sequencing.

The input for sequencing was CD4+ or CD8+ T cells sorted from blood, taken in a trial of the OX40 agonist ivuxolimab. The sequence came from an adult with an advanced solid tumor such as melanoma, head and neck, liver or kidney cancer. The chain is encoded by TRBV28 joined to TRBJ2-1; the D assignment is uncertain and may be TRBD1 or TRBD2, with 5 bases supporting each. The CDR3 sequence is CASTYRGVYNEQFF. The sequenced DNA: TGTGCCAGCACTTACCGAGGGGTTTACAATGAGCAGTTCTTC.